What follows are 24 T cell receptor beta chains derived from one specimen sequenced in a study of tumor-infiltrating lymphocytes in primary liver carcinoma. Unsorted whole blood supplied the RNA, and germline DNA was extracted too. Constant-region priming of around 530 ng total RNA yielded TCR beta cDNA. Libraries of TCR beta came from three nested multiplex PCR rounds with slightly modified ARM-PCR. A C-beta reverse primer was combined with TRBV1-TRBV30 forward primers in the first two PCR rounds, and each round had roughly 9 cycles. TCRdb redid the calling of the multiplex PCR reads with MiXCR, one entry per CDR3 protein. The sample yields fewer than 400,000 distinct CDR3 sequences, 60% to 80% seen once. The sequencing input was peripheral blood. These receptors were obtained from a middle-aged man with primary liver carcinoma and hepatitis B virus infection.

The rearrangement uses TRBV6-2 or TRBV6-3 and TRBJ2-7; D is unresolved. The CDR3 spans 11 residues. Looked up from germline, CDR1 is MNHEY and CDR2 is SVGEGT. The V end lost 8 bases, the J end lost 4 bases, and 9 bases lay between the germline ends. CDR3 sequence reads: CASDEEYEQYF. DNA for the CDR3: TGTGCCAGCGACGAGGAGTACGAGCAGTACTTC.

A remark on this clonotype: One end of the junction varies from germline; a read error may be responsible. CDR3 in amino acids: CAGSQEEQGIYNEQFF. The CDR3 nucleotides are TGTGCCGGCAGCCAGGAGGAACAGGGGATATACAATGAGCAGTTCTTC. V is TRBV4-2 and J is TRBJ2-1; TRBD1 matches 7 bases. Per the germline V gene, CDR1 is LGHNA and CDR2 is YNFKEQ. The CDR3 is made up of 16 amino acids.

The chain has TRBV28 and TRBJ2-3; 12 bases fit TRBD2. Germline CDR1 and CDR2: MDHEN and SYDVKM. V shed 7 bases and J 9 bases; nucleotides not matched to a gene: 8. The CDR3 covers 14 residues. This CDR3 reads CASNYLAGGRTQYF. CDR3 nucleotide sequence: TGTGCCAGCAATTACCTAGCGGGAGGGCGGACGCAGTATTTT.

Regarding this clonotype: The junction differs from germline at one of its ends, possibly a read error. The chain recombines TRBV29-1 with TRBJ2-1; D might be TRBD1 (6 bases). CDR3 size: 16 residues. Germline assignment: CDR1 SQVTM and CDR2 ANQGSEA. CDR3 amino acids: CGAFGRGGSDYNEHFF. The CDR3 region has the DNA TGCGGCGCCTTCGGCAGGGGTGGAAGCGATTACAATGAGCATTTCTTC.

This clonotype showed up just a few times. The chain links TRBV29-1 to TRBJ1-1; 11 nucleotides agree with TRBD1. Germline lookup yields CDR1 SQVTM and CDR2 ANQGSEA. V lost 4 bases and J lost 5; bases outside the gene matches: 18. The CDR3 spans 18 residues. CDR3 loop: CSVGLKREDRGLGTEAFF. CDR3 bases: TGCAGCGTTGGATTAAAGCGGGAGGACAGGGGGCTCGGTACTGAAGCTTTCTTT.

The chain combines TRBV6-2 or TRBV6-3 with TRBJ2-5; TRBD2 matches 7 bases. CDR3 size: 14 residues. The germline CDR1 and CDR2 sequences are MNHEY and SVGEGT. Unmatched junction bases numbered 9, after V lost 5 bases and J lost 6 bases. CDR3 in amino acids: CASSESGAMQTQYF. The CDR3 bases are TGTGCCAGCAGTGAAAGCGGGGCGATGCAGACCCAGTACTTC.

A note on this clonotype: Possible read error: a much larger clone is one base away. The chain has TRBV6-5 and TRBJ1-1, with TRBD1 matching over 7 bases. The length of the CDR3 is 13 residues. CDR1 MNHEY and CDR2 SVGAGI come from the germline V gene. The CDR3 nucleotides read TGTACCAGCAGGGACAGAGGGTTCACTGAAGCTTTCTTT. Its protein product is CTSRDRGFTEAFF.

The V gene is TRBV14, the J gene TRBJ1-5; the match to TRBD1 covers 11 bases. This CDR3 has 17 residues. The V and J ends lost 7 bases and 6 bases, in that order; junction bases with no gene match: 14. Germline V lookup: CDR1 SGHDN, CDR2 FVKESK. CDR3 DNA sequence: TGTGCCAGCACCCTGGACAGGGGGCTAGTTGAAGGTCAGCCCCAGCATTTT. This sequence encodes CASTLDRGLVEGQPQHF.

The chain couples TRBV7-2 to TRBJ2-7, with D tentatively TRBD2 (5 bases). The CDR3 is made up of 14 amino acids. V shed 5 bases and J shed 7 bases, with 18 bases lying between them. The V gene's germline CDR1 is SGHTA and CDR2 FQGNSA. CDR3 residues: CASSPARGIGEQYF. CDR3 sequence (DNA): TGTGCCAGCAGCCCGGCCCGAGGGATAGGGGAGCAGTACTTC. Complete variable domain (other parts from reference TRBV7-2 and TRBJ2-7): GAGVSQSPSNKVTEKGKDVELRCDPISGHTALYWYRQSLGQGLEFLIYFQGNSAPDKSGLPSDRFSAERTGGSVSTLTIQRTQQEDSAVYLCASSPARGIGEQYFGPGTRLTVT.

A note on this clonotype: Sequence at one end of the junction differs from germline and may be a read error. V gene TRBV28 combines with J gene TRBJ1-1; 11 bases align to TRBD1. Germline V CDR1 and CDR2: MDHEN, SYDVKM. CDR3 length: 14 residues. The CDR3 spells CSSSPGQGAAEAFF. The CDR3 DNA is TGTTCCAGCAGCCCAGGACAGGGGGCCGCTGAAGCTTTCTTT.

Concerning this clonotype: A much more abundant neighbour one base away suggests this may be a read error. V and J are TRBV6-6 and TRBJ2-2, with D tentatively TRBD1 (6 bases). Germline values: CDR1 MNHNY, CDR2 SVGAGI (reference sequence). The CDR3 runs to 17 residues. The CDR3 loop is CANSRLQGSLNTGELFF. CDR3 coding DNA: TGTGCCAACAGTAGACTTCAGGGGTCTTTGAACACCGGGGAGCTGTTTTTT.

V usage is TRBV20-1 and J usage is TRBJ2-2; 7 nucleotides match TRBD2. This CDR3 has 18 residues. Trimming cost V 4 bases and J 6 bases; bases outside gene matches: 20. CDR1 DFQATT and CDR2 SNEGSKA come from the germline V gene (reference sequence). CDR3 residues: CSATPAAGVGREAGELFF. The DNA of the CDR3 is TGCAGTGCTACCCCGGCGGCGGGAGTAGGAAGGGAGGCCGGGGAGCTGTTTTTT.

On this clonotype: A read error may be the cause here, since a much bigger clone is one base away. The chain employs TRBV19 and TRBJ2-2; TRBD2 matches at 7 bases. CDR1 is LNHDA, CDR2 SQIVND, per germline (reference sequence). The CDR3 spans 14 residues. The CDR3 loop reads CVSSDGGEGGELFF. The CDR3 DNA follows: TGTGTCTCCTCCGACGGAGGGGAGGGCGGGGAGCTGTTTTTT.

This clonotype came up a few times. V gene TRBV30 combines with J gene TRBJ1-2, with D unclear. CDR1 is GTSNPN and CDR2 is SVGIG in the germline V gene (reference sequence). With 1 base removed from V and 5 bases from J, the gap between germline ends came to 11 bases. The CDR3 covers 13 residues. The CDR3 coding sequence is TGTGCCTGGAGTGGAAGAGGACCATATGGCTACACCTTC. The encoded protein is CAWSGRGPYGYTF.

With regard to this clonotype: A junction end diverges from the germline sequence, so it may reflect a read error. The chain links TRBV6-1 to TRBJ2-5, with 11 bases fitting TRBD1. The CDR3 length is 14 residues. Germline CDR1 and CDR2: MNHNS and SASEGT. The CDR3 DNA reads TGTGCCAGTAGCCGGGACAGGGGGACGGAGACCCGGTACTTC. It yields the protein CASSRDRGTETRYF.

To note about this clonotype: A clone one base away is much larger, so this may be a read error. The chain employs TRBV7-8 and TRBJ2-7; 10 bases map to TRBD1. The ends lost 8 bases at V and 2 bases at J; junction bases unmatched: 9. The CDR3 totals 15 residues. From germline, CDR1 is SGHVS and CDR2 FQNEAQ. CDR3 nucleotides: TGTGCCAGCGCCAAGTCGGGACAGGGGACCTACGAGCAGTACTTC. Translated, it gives CASAKSGQGTYEQYF.

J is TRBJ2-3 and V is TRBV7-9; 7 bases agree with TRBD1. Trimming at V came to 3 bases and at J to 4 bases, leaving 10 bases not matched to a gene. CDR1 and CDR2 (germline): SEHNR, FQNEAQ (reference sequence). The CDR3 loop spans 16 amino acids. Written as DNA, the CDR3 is TGTGCCAGCAGCTTGGTGATGACAGGGAGTGCAGATACGCAGTATTTT. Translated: CASSLVMTGSADTQYF. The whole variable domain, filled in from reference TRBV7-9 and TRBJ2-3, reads DTGVSQNPRHKITKRGQNVTFRCDPISEHNRLYWYRQTLGQGPEFLTYFQNEAQLEKSRLLSDRFSAERPKGSFSTLEIQRTEQGDSAMYLCASSLVMTGSADTQYFGPGTRLTVL.

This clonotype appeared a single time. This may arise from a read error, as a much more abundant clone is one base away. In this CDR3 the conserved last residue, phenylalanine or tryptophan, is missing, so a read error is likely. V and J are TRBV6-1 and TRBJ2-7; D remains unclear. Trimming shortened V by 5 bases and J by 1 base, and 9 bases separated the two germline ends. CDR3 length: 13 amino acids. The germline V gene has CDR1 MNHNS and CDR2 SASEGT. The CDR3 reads CASSKGPSYEQYL. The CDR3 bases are TGTGCCAGCAGTAAAGGGCCTTCCTACGAGCAGTACTTA.

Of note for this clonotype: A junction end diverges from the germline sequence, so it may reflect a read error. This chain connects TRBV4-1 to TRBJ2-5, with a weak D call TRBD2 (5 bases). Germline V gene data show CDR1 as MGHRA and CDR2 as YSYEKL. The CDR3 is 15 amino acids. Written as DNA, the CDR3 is TGCGCCAGCAACCAAGTCCAGCTAGCTTCGGAGAGCCAGTACTTC. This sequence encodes CASNQVQLASESQYF.

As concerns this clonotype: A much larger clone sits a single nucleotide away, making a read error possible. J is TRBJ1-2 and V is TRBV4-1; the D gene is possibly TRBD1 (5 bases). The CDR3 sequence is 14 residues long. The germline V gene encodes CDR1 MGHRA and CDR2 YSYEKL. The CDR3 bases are TGCGCCAGCAGACAAGGAATACAGGACTATGGCTACACCTTC. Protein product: CASRQGIQDYGYTF.

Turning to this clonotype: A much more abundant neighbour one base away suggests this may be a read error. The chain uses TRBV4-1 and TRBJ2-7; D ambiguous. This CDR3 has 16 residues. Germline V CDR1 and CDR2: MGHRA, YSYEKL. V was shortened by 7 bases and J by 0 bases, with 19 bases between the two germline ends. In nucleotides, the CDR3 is TGCGCCAGCAACCCAGACGACCGGTCGAGCTCCTACGAGCAGTACTTC. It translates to CASNPDDRSSSYEQYF.

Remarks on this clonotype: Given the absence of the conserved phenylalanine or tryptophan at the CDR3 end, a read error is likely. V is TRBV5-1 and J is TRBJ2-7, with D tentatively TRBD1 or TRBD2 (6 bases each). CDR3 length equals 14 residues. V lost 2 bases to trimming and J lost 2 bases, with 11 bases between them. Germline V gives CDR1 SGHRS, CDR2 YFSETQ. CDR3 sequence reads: CASSLGGSPYEQYY. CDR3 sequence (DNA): TGCGCCAGCAGCTTAGGGGGGTCCCCCTACGAGCAGTACTAC.

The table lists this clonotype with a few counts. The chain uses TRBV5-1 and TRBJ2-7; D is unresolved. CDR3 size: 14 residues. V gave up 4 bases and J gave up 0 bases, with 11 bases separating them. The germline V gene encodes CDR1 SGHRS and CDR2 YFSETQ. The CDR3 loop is CASSMGSGSYEQYF. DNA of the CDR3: TGCGCCAGCAGCATGGGGTCGGGCTCCTACGAGCAGTACTTC.

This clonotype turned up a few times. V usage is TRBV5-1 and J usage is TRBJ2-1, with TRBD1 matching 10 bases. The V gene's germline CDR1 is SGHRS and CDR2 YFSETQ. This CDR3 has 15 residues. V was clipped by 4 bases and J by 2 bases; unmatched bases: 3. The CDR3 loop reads CASSGDRGPYNEQFF. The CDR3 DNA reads TGCGCCAGCAGCGGGGACAGGGGCCCCTACAATGAGCAGTTCTTC.